This record concerns one TCR beta chain sequence. In the study's own analysis: Amplification of reference gene primers was used by the study to estimate nucleated cell counts. Profiled with immunoSEQ multiplex PCR; TCRdb holds only in-frame clones, not every one. From that table come the V and J calls and clone size; the DNA was used to work out D and trimming. The repertoire holds some 140,000 clones, with more than 60% as singletons. CDR1 and CDR2 from the germline V gene are LGHNA and YSLEER. V lost 2 bases and J lost 4, with 16 bases in between. The CDR3 sequence is 16 residues long. This entry is derived from a study of blood T cell repertoires in COVID-19.

V gene TRBV4-3 combines with J gene TRBJ2-3; D is perhaps TRBD2 (7 bases). This clonotype was sampled from a man of 80 years or more with acute or convalescent COVID-19. The sample consisted of peripheral blood. In nucleotides, the CDR3 is TGCGCCAGCAGCCAAAAGTCGGGGGGCATCGCAGATACGCAGTATTTT. This sequence encodes CASSQKSGGIADTQYF.